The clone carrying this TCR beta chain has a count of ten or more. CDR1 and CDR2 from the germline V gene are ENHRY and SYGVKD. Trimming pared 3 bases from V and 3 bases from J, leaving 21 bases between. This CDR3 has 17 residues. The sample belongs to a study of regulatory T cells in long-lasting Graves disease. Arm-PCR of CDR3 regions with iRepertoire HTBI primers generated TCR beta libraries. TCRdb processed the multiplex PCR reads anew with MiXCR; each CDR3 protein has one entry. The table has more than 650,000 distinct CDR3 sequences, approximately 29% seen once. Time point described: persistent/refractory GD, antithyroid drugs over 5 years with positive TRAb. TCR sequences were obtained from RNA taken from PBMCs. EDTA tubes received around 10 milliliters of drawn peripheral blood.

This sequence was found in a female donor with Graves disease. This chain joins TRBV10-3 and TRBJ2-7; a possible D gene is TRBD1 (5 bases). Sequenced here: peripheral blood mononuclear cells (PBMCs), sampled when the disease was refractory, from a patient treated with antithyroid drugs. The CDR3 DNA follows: TGTGCCATCAGTGATATGGGGCAGACGGGCCCTCTCTACGAGCAGTACTTC. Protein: CAISDMGQTGPLYEQYF.